The 7 T cell receptor beta chains in this list originate from one sample, sequenced in a study of shared clonotypes between healthy human individuals. Assay used: immunoSEQ multiplex PCR; TCRdb lists only in-frame clones, some missing. The sample has some 2,000,000 clones, approximately 95% seen once; the top ten hold roughly 0.13%. The sequenced sample consisted of naive CD4+ T cells sorted from blood. The subset was: CD45RA+ positively selected. These receptors were collected from a man in his late teens or twenties in good health.

As to this clone: The identical CDR3 is also encoded by other nucleotide sequences in the sample. The chain is built from TRBV7-9 and TRBJ1-4, with no clear D. CDR1 SEHNR and CDR2 FQNEAQ come from the germline V gene (reference sequence). The CDR3 is 14 amino acids. V was clipped by 1 base and J by 5 bases, with 8 bases between them. As DNA, the CDR3 is TGTGCCAGCAGCTTAGGCCAAGTCAATGAAAAACTGTTTTTT. Translation gives CASSLGQVNEKLFF.

The chain uses TRBV7-2 and TRBJ2-1, with 14 nucleotides matching TRBD2. This CDR3 contains 16 residues. Per the germline V gene, CDR1 is SGHTA and CDR2 is FQGNSA. With V trimmed by 1 base and J by 9 bases, 5 bases remained unmatched. The CDR3 loop is CASSLGGTSGSSEQFF. CDR3 bases: TGTGCCAGCAGCTTAGGAGGGACTAGCGGGAGTTCTGAGCAGTTCTTC.

Regarding this clone: The same CDR3 can be traced to other DNA sequences in this sample. The J gene is TRBJ1-3, the V gene TRBV7-9; perhaps TRBD1 as D (5 bases). V gave up 2 bases and J gave up 4 bases, with 12 bases separating them. Per germline, CDR1 SEHNR and CDR2 FQNEAQ (reference sequence). This CDR3 spans 15 amino acids. As DNA, the CDR3 is TGTGCCAGCAGCTTATCCAGGGACTCGGGAAACACCATATATTTT. Its protein product is CASSLSRDSGNTIYF.

The gene calls are TRBV6-6 and TRBJ1-1; no firm D call. V gave up 6 bases and J gave up 8 bases, with 10 bases separating them. The CDR3 has 11 amino acids. CDR1 and CDR2 from the germline V gene are MNHNY and SVGAGI (reference sequence). This CDR3 reads CASSLVKEAFF. The CDR3 nucleotides are TGTGCCAGCAGCCTCGTCAAGGAAGCTTTCTTT.

The rearrangement links TRBV27 to TRBJ1-2, with a weak D call TRBD1 (5 bases). Trimming took off 2 bases at V and 3 bases at J, with 7 bases between the two ends. Germline V lookup: CDR1 MNHEY, CDR2 SMNVEV (reference sequence). The length of the CDR3 is 13 residues. Here the CDR3 DNA reads TGTGCCAGCAGTTTAAAAGGGGACTATGGCTACACCTTC. Translating gives CASSLKGDYGYTF.

The chain employs TRBV10-1 and TRBJ2-1; TRBD2 agrees at 9 bases. The CDR3 has 15 amino acids. Germline CDR1 is WNHNN and CDR2 is SYGVQD (reference sequence). V lost 3 bases and J lost 2; bases outside the gene matches: 2. The DNA for the CDR3 is TGCGCCAGCAGTGATAGCGGGGGACCCTACAATGAGCAGTTCTTC. Translation gives CASSDSGGPYNEQFF.

V gene TRBV29-1 combines with J gene TRBJ2-7; D uncertain. With 8 bases removed from V and 3 bases from J, the gap between germline ends came to 14 bases. This CDR3 comprises 12 residues. The V gene's germline CDR1 is SQVTM and CDR2 ANQGSEA. CDR3: CSTITGNYEQYF. The CDR3 DNA sequence: TGCAGCACTATTACCGGTAACTACGAGCAGTACTTC.